This T cell receptor (beta chain) was identified in a study of T-cell reconstitution after alpha-beta-depleted transplantation in children. CDR1 MRHNA and CDR2 SNTAGT come from the germline V gene. The CDR3 is 14 residues long. The ends were cut back, 6 bases at V and 7 bases at J, with 13 bases in the middle. Preparation of the TCRbeta library used unique molecular identifiers. Via MiXCR, TCRdb re-called the PCR reads, giving one row per CDR3 protein. The sample includes 150,000 to 200,000 distinct CDR3 sequences, about 6.4% of them seen just once. This clonotype was detected many times. J is TRBJ1-6 and V is TRBV6-4; TRBD1 might be the D (5 bases). This clonotype was sampled from a human donor who donated a stem cell graft to a child with Wiskott-Aldrich syndrome. Sequences were derived from PBMCs from the stem cell graft donor, sampled from the stem cell graft. This CDR3 is CASRDTSWNSPLHF. CDR3 DNA: TGTGCCAGCAGGGACACATCGTGGAATTCACCCCTCCACTTT.